These 20 T cell receptor beta chains came from one sample sequenced in a study of blood T cell repertoires in COVID-19. The table came from immunoSEQ multiplex PCR; TCRdb's copy has only in-frame clones and leaves some out. The sample has 350,000 to 400,000 clones, around 90% seen once. The sequenced sample consisted of PBMCs or T cells enriched from blood (not recorded which). All receptors derive from a woman aged 18-30 years who had recovered from COVID-19.

The rearrangement uses TRBV4-2 and TRBJ2-1, with D possibly TRBD2 on 5 matching bases. Germline lookup yields CDR1 LGHNA and CDR2 YNFKEQ. This CDR3 is 16 amino acids long. V lost 0 bases, J lost 1 base, and 10 bases lay in between. Here the CDR3 reads CASSQETSRSYNEQFF. The CDR3 nucleotides are TGTGCCAGCAGCCAAGAAACTAGTCGGTCCTACAATGAGCAGTTCTTC.

The chain links TRBV7-8 to TRBJ1-3; the match to TRBD1 covers 8 bases. The CDR3 totals 16 residues. Germline V lookup: CDR1 SGHVS, CDR2 FQNEAQ. The V and J ends lost 1 base and 3 bases, in that order; junction bases with no gene match: 5. For the CDR3, the DNA is TGTGCCAGCAGCTTAGAGGCAGGGGGCTATGGAAACACCATATATTTT. Amino acid sequence: CASSLEAGGYGNTIYF.

This sequence joins TRBV19 and TRBJ1-6; 9 bases agree with TRBD1. The trim removed 0 bases at V and 10 bases at J, leaving 10 bases unmatched. Germline values: CDR1 LNHDA, CDR2 SQIVND (reference sequence). This CDR3 region has 17 residues. This CDR3 is CASSIDRGQGQGSPLHF. In nucleotides, the CDR3 is TGTGCCAGTAGTATAGATAGGGGACAGGGACAAGGATCACCCCTCCACTTT.

The chain couples TRBV9 to TRBJ2-1; D may be TRBD1 (5 bases). The CDR3 runs 15 residues. Germline loops: CDR1 SGDLS, CDR2 YYNGEE. V was shortened by 2 bases and J by 5 bases, with 14 bases between the two germline ends. The CDR3: CASSVSSRANNEQFF. The DNA of the CDR3 is TGTGCCAGCAGCGTTTCATCCAGGGCGAACAATGAGCAGTTCTTC.

The V gene is TRBV5-1, the J gene TRBJ2-2; the match to TRBD1 covers 8 bases. With 3 bases clipped from V and 2 bases from J, the junction kept 3 bases outside the gene matches. Looked up from germline, CDR1 is SGHRS and CDR2 is YFSETQ. The CDR3 consists of 15 residues. The CDR3 bases are TGCGCCAGCAGCTCCGCAGGGGGCAACACCGGGGAGCTGTTTTTT. Translation: CASSSAGGNTGELFF.

This chain uses TRBV27 with TRBJ2-2; D gene unclear. Trimming cost V 1 base and J 3 bases, with 3 bases left between them. CDR3 length equals 13 residues. Germline CDR1 and CDR2: MNHEY and SMNVEV (reference sequence). In DNA form, the CDR3 reads TGTGCCAGCAGTTTATTCGACACCGGGGAGCTGTTTTTT. Translated: CASSLFDTGELFF.

This chain uses TRBV5-1 with TRBJ2-1, with a tentative D call TRBD1 (5 bases). V lost 0 bases and J 8 bases, leaving 12 bases between the germline ends. This CDR3 is built from 14 residues. Germline lookup yields CDR1 SGHRS and CDR2 YFSETQ. The CDR3 reads CASSLDAGLDEQFF. Here the CDR3 DNA reads TGCGCCAGCAGCTTGGATGCAGGGCTGGATGAGCAGTTCTTC.

This clone appeared a single time. The V and J genes are TRBV5-1 and TRBJ2-5; D may be TRBD1 (5 bases). The germline V gene encodes CDR1 SGHRS and CDR2 YFSETQ. V was shortened by 1 base and J by 1 base, with 11 bases between the two germline ends. CDR3 size: 15 residues. The chain's CDR3 is CASSLMAGFQETQYF. The CDR3 DNA is TGCGCCAGCAGCTTGATGGCAGGGTTCCAAGAGACCCAGTACTTC.

Note on this clone: Relative to the germline gene, one junction end is altered; a read error may explain this. V is TRBV4-2 and J is TRBJ1-6; unclear D gene. CDR1 and CDR2 (germline): LGHNA, YNFKEQ. This CDR3 has 14 amino acids. The CDR3 DNA follows: TGTGCCAGCAGCCAAGATCTTCGGTTCGCAGGCCGAATCTTT. It is translated as CASSQDLRFAGRIF.

CDR3 sequence: CASSRGTGEGNQPQHF. The CDR3 coding sequence is TGTGCCAGCAGCCGTGGGACAGGGGAGGGCAATCAGCCCCAGCATTTT. The chain employs TRBV5-6 and TRBJ1-5, with 10 bases fitting TRBD1. The V gene's germline CDR1 is SGHDT and CDR2 YYEEEE. This CDR3 spans 16 amino acids. V lost 4 bases to trimming and J lost 2 bases; unmatched junction nucleotides: 6. The full variable domain, rest sourced from reference TRBV5-6 and TRBJ1-5, is DAGVTQSPTHLIKTRGQQVTLRCSPKSGHDTVSWYQQALGQGPQFIFQYYEEEERQRGNFPDRFSGHQFPNYSSELNVNALLLGDSALYLCASSRGTGEGNQPQHFGDGTRLSIL.

The gene calls are TRBV6-5 and TRBJ1-1; weak D call: TRBD1 (6 bases). CDR1 is MNHEY and CDR2 is SVGAGI in the germline V gene. There are 14 residues in the CDR3. Between the trimmed V and J ends, which lost 6 bases and 1 base, there was a span of 12 bases. The CDR3 DNA reads as TGTGCCAGCAGCAAGGGACACCGGAACACTGAAGCTTTCTTT. Protein: CASSKGHRNTEAFF.

The V call is TRBV28, the J call TRBJ1-6; D possibly corresponds to TRBD1 (6 bases). The CDR3 spans 16 residues. The germline V gene encodes CDR1 MDHEN and CDR2 SYDVKM. The germline V and J ends were trimmed by 7 bases and 12 bases, with 25 bases remaining between them. Written as DNA, the CDR3 is TGTGCCAGCATTACTAGTGCGGGGGGCGCGTCACGACCCCTCCACTTT. This encodes CASITSAGGASRPLHF.

The J gene is TRBJ1-1, the V gene TRBV11-1; 8 bases fit TRBD1. Germline V CDR1 and CDR2: SGHAT, FQDESV (reference sequence). V trimming: 7 bases; J trimming: 6 bases; junction bases outside the gene matches: 10. This CDR3 is 14 amino acids long. Written as DNA, the CDR3 is TGTGCCAGCACCCCCCGACAGGGGACCGCTGAAGCTTTCTTT. Its translation: CASTPRQGTAEAFF.

The chain is built from TRBV5-4 and TRBJ1-6; 8 nucleotides match TRBD1. Germline V gene data show CDR1 as SGHNT and CDR2 as YYREEE (reference sequence). V gave up 4 bases and J gave up 7 bases; unmatched junction bases: 7. The CDR3 is 15 residues long. The CDR3 DNA follows: TGTGCCAGCAGCGTTGGACAGGGTTTGAATTCACCCCTCCACTTT. Translating gives CASSVGQGLNSPLHF.

This chain joins TRBV7-9 and TRBJ1-6; D unresolved. Trimming stripped 4 bases from V and 15 bases from J, with 16 bases between. The CDR3 has 13 residues. CDR1 and CDR2 (germline): SEHNR, FQNEAQ (reference sequence). The CDR3 loop reads CASSSPGGKHLHF. In DNA form, the CDR3 reads TGTGCCAGCAGCTCTCCTGGAGGAAAGCACCTCCACTTT.

The V call is TRBV24-1, the J call TRBJ2-1; TRBD1 agrees at 9 bases. Germline V CDR1 and CDR2: KGHDR, SFDVKD. CDR3 length: 16 residues. V lost 5 bases, J lost 6 bases, and 10 bases stayed unmatched. In DNA, the CDR3 is TGTGCCACCAGTGCTCCTACAGGGGGCTCGCGCAATGAGCAGTTCTTC. It is translated as CATSAPTGGSRNEQFF.

The chain uses TRBV11-2 and TRBJ2-7; 10 bases fit TRBD1. After removal of 6 bases from V and 3 bases from J, the junction contained 2 bases not matched to a gene. CDR3 length: 13 amino acids. Germline V gene sequence: CDR1 SGHAT, CDR2 FQNNGV. In DNA, the CDR3 is TGTGCCAGCAGGGGACAGGGGAGCTACGAGCAGTACTTC. Its translation is CASRGQGSYEQYF.

This clone is a singleton in its sample. The chain employs TRBV5-1 and TRBJ1-4; unclear D gene. The ends were cut back, 3 bases at V and 8 bases at J, with 14 bases in the middle. The CDR3 consists of 14 residues. Germline CDR1 reads SGHRS; CDR2 reads YFSETQ. The CDR3 region is CASSWSGPPEKLFF. Written as DNA, the CDR3 is TGCGCCAGCAGCTGGAGCGGGCCCCCCGAAAAACTGTTTTTT.

This clone has just one count. The rearrangement joins TRBV9 to TRBJ2-2, with D maybe TRBD2 (5 bases). This CDR3 region has 16 residues. From germline, CDR1 is SGDLS and CDR2 YYNGEE. V lost 2 bases and J lost 0, with 11 bases in between. CDR3 nucleotides: TGTGCCAGCAGCGTCGGAGGAAACGCGAACACCGGGGAGCTGTTTTTT. It encodes CASSVGGNANTGELFF.

This clone has more than one count but fewer than ten. The chain carries TRBV7-8 and TRBJ2-3; maybe TRBD1 (6 bases). Trimming removed 5 bases at V and 3 bases at J, with 12 bases between. Germline CDR1 SGHVS, CDR2 FQNEAQ. The CDR3 runs 14 residues. For the CDR3, the DNA is TGTGCCAGCAGCGTACAGGGATTTACAGATACGCAGTATTTT. It is translated as CASSVQGFTDTQYF.